The clone carrying this T cell receptor (beta chain) was seen only once. Its antigen is still unknown. Sequencing used immunoSEQ multiplex PCR; TCRdb keeps in-frame clones, though not all of them. Among about 52,000 clones listed, around 86% were seen once. V dropped 0 bases and J dropped 6 bases, with 9 bases sitting between them. This CDR3 contains 13 residues. Germline V gene sequence: CDR1 SGHDN, CDR2 FVKESK. The data were taken from a study of T cells in localized non-small cell lung cancer. Study findings and constraints: An association was observed between higher blood T cell density and longer overall survival. Researchers found a median 57 of the top 100 tumor clones in adjacent lung. Multi-region tumor sequencing was not done, so intratumor heterogeneity could not be excluded. The study found T cell clonality highest in uninvolved adjacent lung, above tumor.

The specimen was PBMCs, collected before any cancer treatment. The chain carries TRBV14 and TRBJ2-7; tentative D call: TRBD2 (5 bases). The sequence came from a female donor with stage II lung adenocarcinoma. CDR3 region: CASSQDSGFEQYF. The CDR3 DNA is TGTGCCAGCAGCCAAGATTCGGGGTTCGAGCAGTACTTC.